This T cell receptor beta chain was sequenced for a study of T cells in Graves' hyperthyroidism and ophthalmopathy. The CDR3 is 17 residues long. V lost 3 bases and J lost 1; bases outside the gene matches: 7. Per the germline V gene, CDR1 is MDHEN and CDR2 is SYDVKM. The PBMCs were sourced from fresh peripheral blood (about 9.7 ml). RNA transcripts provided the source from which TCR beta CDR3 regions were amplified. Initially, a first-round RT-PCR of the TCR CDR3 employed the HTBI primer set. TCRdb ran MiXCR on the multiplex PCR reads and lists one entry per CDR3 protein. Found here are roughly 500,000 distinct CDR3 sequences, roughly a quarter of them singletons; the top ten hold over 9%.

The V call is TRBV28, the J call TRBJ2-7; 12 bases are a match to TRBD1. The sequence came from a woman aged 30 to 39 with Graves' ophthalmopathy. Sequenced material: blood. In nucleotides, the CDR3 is TGTGCCAGCAGTTTTGGGACAGGGGGCTACAAATCCTACGAGCAGTACTTC. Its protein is CASSFGTGGYKSYEQYF.